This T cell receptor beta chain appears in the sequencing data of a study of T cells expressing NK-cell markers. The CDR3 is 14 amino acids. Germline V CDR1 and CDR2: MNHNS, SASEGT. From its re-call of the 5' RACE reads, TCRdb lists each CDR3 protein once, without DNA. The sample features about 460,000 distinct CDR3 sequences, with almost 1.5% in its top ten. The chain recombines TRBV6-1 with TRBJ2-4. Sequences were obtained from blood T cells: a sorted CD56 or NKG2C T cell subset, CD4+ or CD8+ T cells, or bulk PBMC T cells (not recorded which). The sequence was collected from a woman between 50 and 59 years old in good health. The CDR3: CASSEQVGKNIQYF.